These 15 T cell receptor beta chains were sequenced from one sample in a study of blood T cell repertoires in COVID-19. The table came from immunoSEQ multiplex PCR; TCRdb's copy has only in-frame clones and leaves some out. This table has 300,000 to 500,000 clones, roughly 90% appearing once. The specimen was PBMCs or T cells enriched from blood (not recorded which). The receptor source for this set is a woman younger than 45 with acute COVID-19.

V is TRBV4-1 and J is TRBJ2-1; 7 bases line up with TRBD2. V was pared by 0 bases and J by 0 bases, with 8 bases of the junction left unmatched. Germline CDR1 reads MGHRA; CDR2 reads YSYEKL. The CDR3 is made up of 18 amino acids. This CDR3 is CASSQDLLAETSYNEQFF. The CDR3 DNA sequence: TGCGCCAGCAGCCAAGATCTGCTAGCGGAGACCTCCTACAATGAGCAGTTCTTC.

The chain couples TRBV6-5 to TRBJ2-1; 7 nucleotides align to TRBD1. The CDR3 is 15 residues long. Per germline, CDR1 MNHEY and CDR2 SVGAGI. V lost 7 bases and J lost 5; bases outside the gene matches: 11. The CDR3 sequence is CASTPGTAPHNEQFF. For the CDR3, the DNA is TGTGCCAGCACCCCGGGGACAGCCCCGCACAATGAGCAGTTCTTC.

This clone was seen a single time. This chain connects TRBV7-8 to TRBJ1-5; perhaps TRBD1 as D (6 bases). CDR3 size: 15 residues. Germline V lookup: CDR1 SGHVS, CDR2 FQNEAQ. Trimming stripped 3 bases from V and 5 bases from J, with 14 bases between. CDR3 region: CASSFRGRADQPQHF. The CDR3 DNA follows: TGTGCCAGCAGCTTCAGGGGACGCGCAGATCAGCCCCAGCATTTT.

The J gene is TRBJ1-2, the V gene TRBV9, with 7 bases that match TRBD1. Germline assignment: CDR1 SGDLS and CDR2 YYNGEE. V trimming: 4 bases; J trimming: 0 bases; junction bases outside the gene matches: 9. The CDR3 consists of 16 residues. CDR3 nucleotides: TGTGCCAGCAGCCTTCACGGGACAGCTTCTAACTATGGCTACACCTTC. Its translation: CASSLHGTASNYGYTF.

The rearrangement links TRBV5-1 to TRBJ1-1; 11 nucleotides line up with TRBD1. This CDR3 has 17 residues. Germline CDR1 is SGHRS and CDR2 is YFSETQ. With 4 bases clipped from V and 1 base from J, the junction kept 9 bases outside the gene matches. CDR3 sequence (DNA): TGCGCCAGCAGCCCTGGACAGGGGGCGGGGGAGAACACTGAAGCTTTCTTT. It yields the protein CASSPGQGAGENTEAFF.

This chain links TRBV24-1 with TRBJ1-2; 8 nucleotides agree with TRBD1. Trimming cost V 3 bases and J 4 bases; bases outside gene matches: 9. The germline gives CDR1 KGHDR, CDR2 SFDVKD. The CDR3 sequence is 16 residues long. Written as DNA, the CDR3 is TGTGCCACCAGTGATGCATCGGACAGGGCCGGCTATGGCTACACCTTC. Amino acid sequence: CATSDASDRAGYGYTF.

The rearrangement links TRBV4-1 to TRBJ2-5, with 8 bases identical to TRBD2. V lost 4 bases, J lost 1 base, and 2 bases stayed unmatched. CDR1 and CDR2 from the germline V gene are MGHRA and YSYEKL. The CDR3 has 14 residues. In DNA, the CDR3 is TGCGCCAGCAGCCTCCGGGGGGGCCAAGAGACCCAGTACTTC. Protein: CASSLRGGQETQYF.

The chain carries TRBV2 and TRBJ2-7, with D maybe TRBD2 (5 bases). Germline CDR1 reads SNHLY; CDR2 reads FYNNEI. CDR3 size: 12 residues. Trimming left V 2 bases short and J 7 bases short, with 9 bases between. CDR3 sequence (DNA): TGTGCCAGCAGTGAAATTCCGGGGGAGCAGTACTTC. It yields the protein CASSEIPGEQYF.

The V and J genes are TRBV6-6 and TRBJ1-4; 11 bases align to TRBD1. The length of the CDR3 is 18 residues. The germline V gene has CDR1 MNHNY and CDR2 SVGAGI (reference sequence). The ends lost 5 bases at V and 3 bases at J; junction bases unmatched: 11. The CDR3 region has the DNA TGTGCCAGCAGTCCCCTGTCGGGACAGGGGGGGGCTAATGAAAAACTGTTTTTT. Encoded protein: CASSPLSGQGGANEKLFF.

The V gene is TRBV9, the J gene TRBJ1-2, with 9 nucleotides matching TRBD1. J was trimmed by 4 bases and V by 4 bases; bases with no gene match: 8. Germline V gene sequence: CDR1 SGDLS, CDR2 YYNGEE. This CDR3 is 15 amino acids long. CDR3 sequence: CASSPPDRGSYGYTF. CDR3 bases: TGTGCCAGCAGCCCCCCGGACAGGGGAAGCTATGGCTACACCTTC.

The rearrangement joins TRBV19 to TRBJ1-2, with 10 bases aligning to TRBD1. CDR3 length: 15 amino acids. Germline V gene sequence: CDR1 LNHDA, CDR2 SQIVND (reference sequence). Trimming at V came to 3 bases and at J to 14 bases, leaving 15 bases not matched to a gene. The CDR3 region is CASSMGHYGTGEKTF. The CDR3 region has the DNA TGTGCCAGTAGTATGGGACACTACGGGACAGGGGAGAAGACCTTC.

This clone has just a few counts. V usage is TRBV2 and J usage is TRBJ1-5, with 9 bases fitting TRBD1. Per the germline V gene, CDR1 is SNHLY and CDR2 is FYNNEI. This CDR3 contains 16 residues. Trimming took 5 bases from V and 0 from J; bases not matched to a gene: 5. This CDR3 is CASSLTGGPSNQPQHF. Written as DNA, the CDR3 is TGTGCCAGCAGTCTCACAGGGGGCCCTAGCAATCAGCCCCAGCATTTT. The full variable domain, completed using reference TRBV2 and TRBJ1-5, is EPEVTQTPSHQVTQMGQEVILRCVPISNHLYFYWYRQILGQKVEFLVSFYNNEISEKSEIFDDQFSVERPDGSNFTLKIRSTKLEDSAMYFCASSLTGGPSNQPQHFGDGTRLSIL.

DNA of the CDR3: TGTGCCAGCCGCGAGGGGACTTTACAAGAGACCCAGTACTTC. Translated, it gives CASREGTLQETQYF. The chain joins TRBV6-5 to TRBJ2-5; a weak D match, TRBD2 (6 bases). The CDR3 is 14 amino acids. Germline lookup yields CDR1 MNHEY and CDR2 SVGAGI. V lost 8 bases, J lost 2 bases, and 15 bases lay in between.

The V gene is TRBV7-8, the J gene TRBJ1-5, with D possibly matching TRBD1 (5 bases). V lost 5 bases to trimming and J lost 7 bases, with 18 bases between them. Germline CDR1 reads SGHVS; CDR2 reads FQNEAQ. The CDR3 sequence is 15 residues long. CDR3: CASSLGAGKGQPQHF. The CDR3 region has the DNA TGTGCCAGCAGCCTAGGGGCAGGGAAGGGGCAGCCCCAGCATTTT.

V and J are TRBV29-1 and TRBJ1-1, with 7 bases fitting TRBD1. The V gene's germline CDR1 is SQVTM and CDR2 ANQGSEA. The V segment lost 3 bases and the J segment 4 bases; nucleotides outside the gene matches: 2. The CDR3 runs 12 residues. CDR3 sequence reads: CSVDEGATEAFF. As DNA, the CDR3 is TGCAGCGTTGATGAGGGGGCCACTGAAGCTTTCTTT. Using reference TRBV29-1 and TRBJ1-1 for the parts outside the CDR3, the full variable domain is SAVISQKPSRDICQRGTSLTIQCQVDSQVTMMFWYRQQPGQSLTLIATANQGSEATYESGFVIDKFPISRPNLTFSTLTVSNMSPEDSSIYLCSVDEGATEAFFGQGTRLTVV.